These 17 T cell receptor beta chains originate from one sample sequenced in a study of CD8 T cells in ankylosing spondylitis. TCRdb processed the 5' RACE reads anew with MiXCR; each CDR3 protein has one entry. The sample holds a few hundred thousand distinct CDR3 sequences, around 10% seen once. Sequences were obtained from blood, either unsorted or a sorted T cell fraction (not recorded which). The receptors stem from a female donor with ankylosing spondylitis or in good health (not recorded which).

Note on this clonotype: A read error may explain this, as a much larger clone is one base away. V is TRBV20-1 and J is TRBJ2-1; TRBD1 matches 8 bases. The CDR3 runs 13 residues. CDR1 and CDR2 (germline): DFQATT, SNEGSKA (reference sequence). DNA of the CDR3: TGCAGTTCTAGTAAGGACAGGGAGGATGAGCAGTTCTTC. Its translation is CSSSKDREDEQFF.

The CDR3 coding sequence is TGTGCCAGCAGTTTTGGCCAGGGACGTAATGAGCAGTTCTTC. This translates into CASSFGQGRNEQFF. The genes are TRBV12-3 or TRBV12-4 and TRBJ2-1; D assignment may be TRBD1 or TRBD2 (5 bases each). V shed 3 bases and J shed 7 bases, with 13 bases lying between them. CDR3 size: 14 residues.

This clonotype appeared many times. The rearrangement links TRBV20-1 to TRBJ2-7, with 8 bases aligning to TRBD2. CDR3 length: 15 amino acids. Germline lookup yields CDR1 DFQATT and CDR2 SNEGSKA (reference sequence). With V trimmed by 3 bases and J by 3 bases, 10 bases remained unmatched. The CDR3 bases are TGCAGTGCTAGGAGTGAGGCGGGGGGTCACTACGAGCAGTACTTC. Translated: CSARSEAGGHYEQYF.

This clonotype has only a few counts. A read error may produce the germline difference seen at one junction end. The rearrangement joins TRBV20-1 to TRBJ1-2; D might be TRBD1 (6 bases). The CDR3 has 11 amino acids. CDR1 DFQATT and CDR2 SNEGSKA come from the germline V gene (reference sequence). The CDR3 coding sequence is TGCAGCGCTAAAGCCAGGGGAGGCTACACCTTC. Encoded protein: CSAKARGGYTF.

This clonotype appeared many times. The chain uses TRBV20-1 and TRBJ2-7; TRBD2 aligns across 8 bases. The CDR3 runs 12 residues. The germline V gene encodes CDR1 DFQATT and CDR2 SNEGSKA (reference sequence). V was clipped by 3 bases and J by 5 bases; unmatched bases: 3. The CDR3 nucleotides read TGCAGTGCTAGTCGAGCGGGAGACGAGCAGTACTTC. Translated: CSASRAGDEQYF.

This clonotype was seen many times. The chain has TRBV7-2 and TRBJ2-6, with D unresolved. V lost 3 bases and J lost 2, with 5 bases in between. The CDR3 length is 14 residues. Germline V lookup: CDR1 SGHTA, CDR2 FQGNSA. Here the CDR3 DNA reads TGTGCCAGCAGCTTGGGCGCTGGGGCCAACGTCCTGACTTTC. Encoded protein: CASSLGAGANVLTF.

This clonotype was picked up a small number of times. The gene calls are TRBV7-2 and TRBJ2-7, with D perhaps matching TRBD1 (5 bases). V was shortened by 2 bases and J by 4 bases, with 15 bases between the two germline ends. The CDR3 sequence is 15 residues long. CDR1 SGHTA and CDR2 FQGNSA come from the germline V gene. The CDR3 is CASSLSPQGIYEQYF. For the CDR3, the DNA is TGTGCCAGCAGCTTAAGTCCGCAGGGCATATACGAGCAGTACTTC.

This clonotype was counted ten times or more. This chain uses TRBV24-1 with TRBJ2-2; D not certain. The CDR3 consists of 14 residues. V shed 0 bases and J shed 5 bases, with 6 bases lying between them. The germline CDR1 and CDR2 sequences are KGHDR and SFDVKD. CDR3 residues: CATSDLMGTGELFF. CDR3 sequence (DNA): TGTGCCACCAGTGATTTGATGGGGACCGGGGAGCTGTTTTTT.

This clonotype came up a few times. CDR3: CASSLLREREQYF. CDR3 nucleotides: TGCGCCAGCAGCTTGCTTCGGGAACGCGAGCAGTACTTC. The chain employs TRBV5-1 and TRBJ2-7; a weak D match, TRBD2 (5 bases). The CDR3 has 13 amino acids. CDR1 is SGHRS and CDR2 is YFSETQ in the germline V gene. Deletions cut 1 base from V and 6 bases from J, with 11 bases between.

The V gene is TRBV11-2, the J gene TRBJ2-1; 10 bases align to TRBD1. The CDR3 runs to 18 residues. In germline, CDR1 is SGHAT, CDR2 FQNNGV. The J segment lost 0 bases and the V segment lost 5 bases, leaving 10 bases of the junction unmatched. CDR3 in amino acids: CASSRGTGVGSSYNEQFF. The DNA of the CDR3 is TGTGCCAGCAGCAGGGGGACAGGGGTGGGTAGCTCCTACAATGAGCAGTTCTTC.

The CDR3 bases are TGCAGTGCAATAGACAGGGGGCCTGGAAACACCATATATTTT. Protein product: CSAIDRGPGNTIYF. The chain couples TRBV20-1 to TRBJ1-3; 10 bases are a match to TRBD1. CDR1 is DFQATT, CDR2 SNEGSKA, per germline (reference sequence). J was trimmed by 2 bases and V by 6 bases; bases with no gene match: 4. The CDR3 consists of 14 residues.

The chain joins TRBV6-5 to TRBJ2-7; 8 nucleotides align to TRBD1. With 2 bases clipped from V and 5 bases from J, the junction kept 8 bases outside the gene matches. CDR3 length: 15 residues. Germline V gene data show CDR1 as MNHEY and CDR2 as SVGAGI. CDR3 sequence (DNA): TGTGCCAGCAGTTACGCCGGACAGGGTCCCCACGAGCAGTACTTC. This codes for CASSYAGQGPHEQYF.

The chain combines TRBV3-1 with TRBJ2-1; TRBD2 might be the D (6 bases). Germline CDR1 is LGHDT and CDR2 is YNNKEL (reference sequence). The CDR3 contains 15 residues. V was clipped by 4 bases and J by 1 base, with 11 bases between them. CDR3 sequence (DNA): TGTGCCAGCAGCCCCACTCTAGCGTCCTACAATGAGCAGTTCTTC. It specifies CASSPTLASYNEQFF.

This clonotype has ten or more counts. This chain uses TRBV5-1 with TRBJ2-3; D call uncertain. This CDR3 spans 16 amino acids. In germline, CDR1 is SGHRS, CDR2 YFSETQ. V lost 0 bases to trimming and J lost 0 bases, with 11 bases between them. The CDR3 here is CASSLGVTTSTDTQYF. CDR3 coding DNA: TGCGCCAGCAGCTTGGGGGTGACAACTAGCACAGATACGCAGTATTTT.

V usage is TRBV5-1 and J usage is TRBJ1-6; perhaps TRBD1 as D (6 bases). The CDR3 has 17 amino acids. The germline V gene has CDR1 SGHRS and CDR2 YFSETQ. V lost 0 bases and J lost 8, with 18 bases in between. CDR3 bases: TGCGCCAGCAGCTTGGCCTTCGGCAGGGGTAAAGATTCACCCCTCCACTTT. This translates into CASSLAFGRGKDSPLHF.

This clonotype came up many times. This sequence joins TRBV11-2 and TRBJ2-7; 8 bases are shared with TRBD1. This CDR3 is built from 14 residues. Germline lookup yields CDR1 SGHAT and CDR2 FQNNGV. V lost 5 bases, J lost 2 bases, and 5 bases stayed unmatched. The CDR3 loop is CASSPGTGPYEQYF. The CDR3 bases are TGTGCCAGCAGCCCCGGGACAGGTCCCTACGAGCAGTACTTC.

This clonotype was detected many times. The chain links TRBV6-8 to TRBJ2-2; the D gene is possibly TRBD2 (5 bases). The germline V and J ends were trimmed by 5 bases and 7 bases, with 17 bases remaining between them. The CDR3 loop spans 15 amino acids. Germline V gives CDR1 MNHGY, CDR2 SAAAGT. CDR3: CASSPSPLGNGELFF. In DNA form, the CDR3 reads TGTGCCAGCAGTCCTAGCCCTCTTGGTAACGGGGAGCTGTTTTTT.